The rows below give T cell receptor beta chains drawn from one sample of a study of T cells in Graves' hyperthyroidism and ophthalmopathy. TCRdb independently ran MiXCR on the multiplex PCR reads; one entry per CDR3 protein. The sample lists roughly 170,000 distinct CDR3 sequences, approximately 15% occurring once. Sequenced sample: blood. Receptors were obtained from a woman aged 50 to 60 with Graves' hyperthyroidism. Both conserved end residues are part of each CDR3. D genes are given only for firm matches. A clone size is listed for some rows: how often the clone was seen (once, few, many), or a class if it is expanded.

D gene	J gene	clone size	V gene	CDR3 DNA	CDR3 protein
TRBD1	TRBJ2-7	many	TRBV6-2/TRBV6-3	TGTGCCAGCAGTTACGGGGGGACAGGGAGGTACGAGCAGTACTTC	CASSYGGTGRYEQYF
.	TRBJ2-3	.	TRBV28	TGTGCCAGCGAGGACACCCCAAGCACAGATACGCAGTATTTT	CASEDTPSTDTQYF
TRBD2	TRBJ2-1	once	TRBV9	TGTGCCAGCAGCGTAATAGCGGGGGGGGGGGAGCAGTTCTTC	CASSVIAGGGEQFF
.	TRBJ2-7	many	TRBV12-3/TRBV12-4	TGTGCCAGCAGGAGGGACTCCTACGAGCAGTACTTC	CASRRDSYEQYF
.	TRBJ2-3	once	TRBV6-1	TGTGCCAGCAGTGAAGAGGGTAAGGTGGGCACAGCTACGCAGTATTTT	CASSEEGKVGTATQYF
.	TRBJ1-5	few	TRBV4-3	TGCGCCAGCAGCCAAGATCCGACCTCAGGGACGTTAAGGTTGACCCAGCATTTT	CASSQDPTSGTLRLTQHF
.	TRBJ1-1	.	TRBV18	TGTGCCAGCTCGGGCCAGAGACAGGACTCTGAAGCTTTCTTT	CASSGQRQDSEAFF
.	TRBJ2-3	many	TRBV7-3	TGTGCCAGCAGCTTAATTGCGGATAGCACAGATACGCAGTATTTT	CASSLIADSTDTQYF
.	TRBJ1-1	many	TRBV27	TGTGCCAGCAGTTTTTTGAGGGGAACTGAAGCTTTCTTT	CASSFLRGTEAFF
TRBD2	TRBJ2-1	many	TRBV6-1	TGTGCCAGCAGGGCGGGACTAGCGGGGGGAACCTACAATGAGCAGTTCTTC	CASRAGLAGGTYNEQFF
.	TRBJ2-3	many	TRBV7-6	TGTGCCAGCGCTTGGGGGAACACAGATACGCAGTATTTT	CASAWGNTDTQYF
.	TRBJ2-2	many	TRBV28	TGTGCCAGCAGGGGAGACGTATCCTACGCGAACACCGGGGAGCTGTTTTTT	CASRGDVSYANTGELFF
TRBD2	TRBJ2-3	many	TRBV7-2	TGTGCCAGCAGCTTATTACTAGCGGGGGGCACAGATACGCAGTATTTT	CASSLLLAGGTDTQYF
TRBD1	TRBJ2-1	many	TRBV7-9	TGTGCCAGCAGCAGCCGGGACAGCTCCTACAATGAGCAGTTCTTC	CASSSRDSSYNEQFF
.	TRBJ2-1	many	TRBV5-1	TGCGCCAGCAGCTTGGATCGTAGGATGTCCTACAATGAGCAGTTCTTC	CASSLDRRMSYNEQFF
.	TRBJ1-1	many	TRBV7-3	TGTGCCAGCAGCTTAGCAGGGGCTATGAACACTGAAGCTTTCTTT	CASSLAGAMNTEAFF
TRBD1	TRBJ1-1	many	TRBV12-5	TGTGCTAGTGGTTTGCATCAGGGGGCCTCTGAAGCTTTCTTT	CASGLHQGASEAFF
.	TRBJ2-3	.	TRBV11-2	TGTGCCAGCAGCGTTCTGGGAGCCCTCGCGGCAGATACGCAGTATTTT	CASSVLGALAADTQYF
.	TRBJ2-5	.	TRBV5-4	TGTGCCAGCCAGAAGGACTTGAGCCAAGAGACCCAGTACTTC	CASQKDLSQETQYF
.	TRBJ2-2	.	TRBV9	TGTGCCAGCAGCGCCCCACAGGGACCAACCGGGGAGCTGTTTTTT	CASSAPQGPTGELFF
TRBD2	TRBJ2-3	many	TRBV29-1	TGCAGCGTTGAAACGGGACAGGCCCTAGCGGGGGGAGTGTTGGATACGCAGTATTTT	CSVETGQALAGGVLDTQYF
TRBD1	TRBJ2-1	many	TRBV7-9	TGTGCCAGCAGCATAGCAGGACAGGGAAGGTCCTACAATGAGCAGTTCTTC	CASSIAGQGRSYNEQFF
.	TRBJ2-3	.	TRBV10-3	TGTGCCATCGGTTCTAGCACAGATACGCAGTATTTT	CAIGSSTDTQYF
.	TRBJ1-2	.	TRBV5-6	TGTGCCAGCAGCTTGGTGCGAGCTAACTATGGCTACACCTTC	CASSLVRANYGYTF
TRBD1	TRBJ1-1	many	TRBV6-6	TGTGCCAGCAGTTACTTAGGACAGGGGGCCTCTGAAGCTTTCTTT	CASSYLGQGASEAFF
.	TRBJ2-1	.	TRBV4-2	TGTGCCAGCAGCCAAGGGTATAAAGTAGTACAGGGTTACAATGAGCAGTTCTTC	CASSQGYKVVQGYNEQFF
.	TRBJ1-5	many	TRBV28	TGTGCCAGCAGTCGGGCAGCGAACGATCAGCCCCAGCATTTT	CASSRAANDQPQHF
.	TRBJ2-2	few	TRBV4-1	TGCGCCAGCAGCCAAGATAGAACCACCGGGGAGCTGTTTTTT	CASSQDRTTGELFF
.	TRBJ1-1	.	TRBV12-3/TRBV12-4	TGTGCCAGCAGTTCCCCGGGGGACGTCTTCACTGAAGCTTTCTTT	CASSSPGDVFTEAFF
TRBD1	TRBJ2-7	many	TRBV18	TGTGCCAGCTCACCACCGGGACAGGGCCCAGAGCAGTACTTC	CASSPPGQGPEQYF
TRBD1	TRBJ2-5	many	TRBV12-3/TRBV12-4	TGTGCCAGCACTTTCGGACAGGGGGTCGAAGAGACCCAGTACTTC	CASTFGQGVEETQYF
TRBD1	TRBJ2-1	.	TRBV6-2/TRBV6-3	TGTGCCAGCAGTTACACCAGGACAGGGTTTCCGCATGAGCAGTTCTTC	CASSYTRTGFPHEQFF
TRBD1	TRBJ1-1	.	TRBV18	TGTGCCAGCTCACCACCCGCTGTCGGGTCCGACAGGGCTCTTAGAGGCACTGAAGCTTTCTTT	CASSPPAVGSDRALRGTEAFF
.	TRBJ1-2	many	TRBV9	TGTGCCAGCAGCGTAGCGGCAGGGACCTATGGCTACACCTTC	CASSVAAGTYGYTF
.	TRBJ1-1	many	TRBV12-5	TGTGCTAGTGGTTTTGACACTCTGAACACTGAAGCTTTCTTT	CASGFDTLNTEAFF
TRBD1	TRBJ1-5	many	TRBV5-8	TGTGCCAGCAACCCACAGGGGGCTAGAAATCAGCCCCAGCATTTT	CASNPQGARNQPQHF
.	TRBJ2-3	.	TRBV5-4	TGTGCCAGCAGCTCCGTATATGGACCGGCAGATACGCAGTATTTT	CASSSVYGPADTQYF
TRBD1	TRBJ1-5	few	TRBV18	TGTGCCAGCTCACCAAATACCGGGACAGTCAATCAGCCCCAGCATTTT	CASSPNTGTVNQPQHF
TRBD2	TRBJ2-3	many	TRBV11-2	TGTGCCAGCAGCTCCGGCGGGGGTCCGGGCACAGATACGCAGTATTTT	CASSSGGGPGTDTQYF
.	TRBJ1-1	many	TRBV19	TGTGCCAGTAGTATAGGTAGGACTGAAGCTTTCTTT	CASSIGRTEAFF
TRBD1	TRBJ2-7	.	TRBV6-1	TGTGCCAGCAGCCGGCAGGGACAGGGAAGTGGTTACTACGAGCAGTACTTC	CASSRQGQGSGYYEQYF
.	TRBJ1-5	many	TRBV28	TGTGCCAGCAGTTTCTCAAATCAGCCCCAGCATTTT	CASSFSNQPQHF